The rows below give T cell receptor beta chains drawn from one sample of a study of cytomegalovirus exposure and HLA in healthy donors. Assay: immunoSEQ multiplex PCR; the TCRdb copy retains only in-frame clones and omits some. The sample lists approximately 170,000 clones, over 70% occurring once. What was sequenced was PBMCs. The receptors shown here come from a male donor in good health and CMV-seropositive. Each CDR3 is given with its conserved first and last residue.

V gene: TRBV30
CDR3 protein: CAWRDRHTEAFF

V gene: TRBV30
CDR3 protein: CAWSGGDYGYTF

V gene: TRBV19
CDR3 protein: CASSMGKRTTTGDTQYF

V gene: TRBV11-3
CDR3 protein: CASSAGGNGGYTF

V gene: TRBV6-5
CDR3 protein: CASSPGTGRNGYTF

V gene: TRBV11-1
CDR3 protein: CASSLPGRGREQFF

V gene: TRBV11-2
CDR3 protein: CASSPFQGERNSPLHF

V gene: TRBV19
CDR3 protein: CASSTDRVDQPQHF

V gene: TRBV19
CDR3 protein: CASSRGHSQETQYF

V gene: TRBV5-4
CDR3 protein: CASSLTSVSTDTQYF

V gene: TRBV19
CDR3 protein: CASSMGPGQVLAKNIQYF

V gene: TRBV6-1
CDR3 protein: CASSEVAGSNQPQHF

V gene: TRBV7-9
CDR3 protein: CASSLDQGLKGYEQYF

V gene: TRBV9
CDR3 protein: CASSGRDTSSYEQYF

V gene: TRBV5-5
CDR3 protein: CASSLGRGPTGQYF

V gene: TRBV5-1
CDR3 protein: CASSLQGIVDEKLFF

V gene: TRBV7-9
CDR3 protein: CASSLVPQGTNTEAFF

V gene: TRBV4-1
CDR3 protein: CASSQGRGLTNQPQHF

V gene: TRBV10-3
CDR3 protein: CAISESRGQGSTYEQYF

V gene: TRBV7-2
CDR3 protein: CASSLVGTGSTDTGELFF

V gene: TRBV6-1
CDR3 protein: CASDSTGIHYEQYF

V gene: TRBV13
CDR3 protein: CASSTLALSNEQYF

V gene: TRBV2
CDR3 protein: CASFQGVTYEQYF

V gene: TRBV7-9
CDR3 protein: CSSTRGRTGTEAFF

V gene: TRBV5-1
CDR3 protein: CASSLAGDNSPLHF

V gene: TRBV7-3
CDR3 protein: CASSSSIPGTGELFF

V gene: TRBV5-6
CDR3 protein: CASSPISGNGYTF

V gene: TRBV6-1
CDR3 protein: CASSRGLGNQPQHF

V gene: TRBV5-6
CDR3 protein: CASSPTSGGRGGELFF

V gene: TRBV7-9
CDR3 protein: CSSSSPGLAGGLNTGELFF

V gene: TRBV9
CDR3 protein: CASSARNEQFF

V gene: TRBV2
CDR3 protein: CASTRGNYGYTF

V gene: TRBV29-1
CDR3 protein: CSAVDGGAFF

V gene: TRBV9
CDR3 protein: CASIRGGARYGYTF

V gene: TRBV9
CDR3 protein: CASSTTSGGIFASTDTQYF

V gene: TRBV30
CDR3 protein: CAWSPDRDSPLHF

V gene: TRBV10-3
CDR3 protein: CAMGTSGGRKPYEQYF

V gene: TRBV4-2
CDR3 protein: CASSQESGDYGYTF

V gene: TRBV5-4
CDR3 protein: CASSSMKTGRSNYGYTF

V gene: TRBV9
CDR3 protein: CASSPDRGVFANTGELFF

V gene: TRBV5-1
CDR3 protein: CASSLDRGENIQYF

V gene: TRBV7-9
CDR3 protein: CASSFGGNFYEQYF

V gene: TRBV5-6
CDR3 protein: CASSLIDRGRTEAFF

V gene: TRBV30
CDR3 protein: CAWSGGTDTQYF

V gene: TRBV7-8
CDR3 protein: CASSQEAGLGADTQYF

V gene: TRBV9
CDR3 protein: CASIPCTFGQYF

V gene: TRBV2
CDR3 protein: CASSELGGNNSPLHF

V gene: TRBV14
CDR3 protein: CASSHRDRGALGYTF

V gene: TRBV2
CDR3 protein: CASSITGFSTDTQYF